Presented here are 11 T cell receptor beta chains from one specimen sequenced in a study of blood T cell repertoires in COVID-19. Sequencing was performed with immunoSEQ multiplex PCR; in TCRdb, only in-frame clones are kept and a portion is missing. The sample lists 120,000 or so clones, roughly four fifths occurring once. Specimen: peripheral blood. The receptors were sampled from a man aged 30 to 45 with COVID-19, enrolled during active disease.

The gene calls are TRBV6-2 or TRBV6-3 and TRBJ1-2, with D possibly being TRBD1 (5 bases). Germline-derived CDR1 and CDR2 are MNHEY and SVGEGT. Deletions cut 6 bases from V and 0 bases from J, with 11 bases between. CDR3 size: 14 residues. CDR3 DNA: TGTGCCAGCAGCGCGACAGCTACTAACTATGGCTACACCTTC. Its translation: CASSATATNYGYTF.

The rearrangement links TRBV29-1 to TRBJ1-2; D is perhaps TRBD1 (6 bases). CDR1 and CDR2 (germline): SQVTM, ANQGSEA. The CDR3 loop spans 13 amino acids. The V end was cut by 6 bases, the J end by 6 bases, with 17 bases between. The chain's CDR3 is CSVPPDSRNGYTF. CDR3 DNA sequence: TGCAGCGTCCCCCCGGACAGTAGAAATGGCTACACCTTC.

For this clone: At one of its ends the junction is not consistent with the germline gene, which may arise from a read error. The CDR3 is CASEPGQGAARFNF. As DNA, the CDR3 is TGTGCCAGCGAGCCGGGACAGGGGGCGGCAAGATTCAACTTT. This chain uses TRBV7-9 with TRBJ1-1, with 12 bases identical to TRBD1. The CDR3 runs 14 residues. CDR1 and CDR2 from the germline V gene are SEHNR and FQNEAQ (reference sequence).

J is TRBJ2-3 and V is TRBV5-1; TRBD1 matches at 9 bases. CDR3 length equals 15 residues. CDR1 and CDR2 (germline): SGHRS, YFSETQ. The trim removed 3 bases at V and 3 bases at J, leaving 5 bases unmatched. The DNA of the CDR3 is TGCGCCAGCAGCTCTGGGACAGGGTTGACAGATACGCAGTATTTT. Translation gives CASSSGTGLTDTQYF.

V and J are TRBV6-1 and TRBJ1-6; the match to TRBD1 covers 10 bases. The length of the CDR3 is 14 residues. V trimming: 3 bases; J trimming: 9 bases; junction bases outside the gene matches: 2. Germline CDR1 and CDR2: MNHNS and SASEGT. The CDR3 DNA is TGTGCCAGCAGTGAGGGGACAGGGGTTTCACCCCTCCACTTT. It translates to CASSEGTGVSPLHF.

The chain uses TRBV10-3 and TRBJ1-1; maybe TRBD1 (6 bases). Per germline, CDR1 ENHRY and CDR2 SYGVKD. Trimming cost V 9 bases and J 2 bases, with 10 bases left between them. This CDR3 comprises 12 residues. CDR3 amino acids: CAMGRGNTEAFF. CDR3 nucleotides: TGTGCCATGGGCAGGGGAAACACTGAAGCTTTCTTT.

The chain combines TRBV4-2 with TRBJ2-7; 9 bases are a match to TRBD1. The J segment lost 3 bases and the V segment lost 0 bases, leaving 9 bases of the junction unmatched. The germline V gene encodes CDR1 LGHNA and CDR2 YNFKEQ. This CDR3 spans 17 amino acids. CDR3 protein: CASSQDKGQGGGYEQYF. Written as DNA, the CDR3 is TGTGCCAGCAGCCAAGACAAGGGACAGGGAGGGGGCTACGAGCAGTACTTC.

This rearrangement joins TRBV9 to TRBJ2-1, with a weak D call TRBD1 (6 bases). The ends were cut back, 3 bases at V and 1 base at J, with 8 bases in the middle. Germline V gives CDR1 SGDLS, CDR2 YYNGEE. CDR3 size: 14 residues. The CDR3 loop is CASSGTGSYNEQFF. The CDR3 region has the DNA TGTGCCAGCAGCGGCACAGGGTCCTACAATGAGCAGTTCTTC.

The chain carries TRBV11-3 and TRBJ2-7; unclear D gene. V gave up 4 bases and J gave up 5 bases, with 6 bases separating them. The CDR3 is made up of 11 amino acids. CDR1 is SGHNT, CDR2 YENEEA, per germline. CDR3 DNA sequence: TGTGCCAGCAGCTCTTTTAACGAGCAGTACTTC. Protein sequence: CASSSFNEQYF.

The rearrangement links TRBV7-9 to TRBJ2-7; D possibly corresponds to TRBD2 (5 bases). The CDR3 totals 13 residues. V lost 7 bases and J 5 bases, leaving 15 bases between the germline ends. Germline CDR1 SEHNR, CDR2 FQNEAQ (reference sequence). In nucleotides, the CDR3 is TGTGCCAGCACCCATAGTGGGAGTGACGAGCAGTACTTC. Its translation: CASTHSGSDEQYF.

The rearrangement links TRBV6-5 to TRBJ2-4, with 7 positions matching TRBD2. Unmatched junction bases numbered 5, after V lost 6 bases and J lost 0 bases. This CDR3 is built from 15 residues. Germline V gene data show CDR1 as MNHEY and CDR2 as SVGAGI. Here the CDR3 reads CASSLAVLAKNIQYF. DNA for the CDR3: TGTGCCAGCAGCCTAGCGGTGCTAGCCAAAAACATTCAGTACTTC.